The rows below give T cell receptor beta chains drawn from one sample of a study of blood T cell repertoires in COVID-19. Only in-frame clones appear in the TCRdb table, and some are missing; sequencing was by immunoSEQ multiplex PCR. The sample gives roughly 300,000 clones, 65% to 90% of which show up once; over 3.5% is in the top ten. Source material: PBMCs or T cells enriched from blood (not recorded which). The receptor set was obtained from a man aged 25 to 40 who had recovered from COVID-19. Each CDR3 is given with its conserved first and last residue. D genes are given only for firm matches. Clone size, where shown, is once, few, many, or a class for clones that have expanded.

size: .
length: 15
V: TRBV9
D: .
J: TRBJ2-2
DNA: TGTGCCAGCAGCACCGGACAGCACAACACCGGGGAGCTGTTTTTT
CDR3: CASSTGQHNTGELFF

size: .
length: 15
V: TRBV2
D: .
J: TRBJ1-5
DNA: TGTGCCAGCAACTCACAGGGCCATAGCAATCAGCCCCAGCATTTT
CDR3: CASNSQGHSNQPQHF

size: .
length: 13
V: TRBV19
D: .
J: TRBJ1-1
DNA: TGTGCCAGTAGTACCTTTACCCGGGACATCTCTTTCTTT
CDR3: CASSTFTRDISFF

size: .
length: 15
V: TRBV28
D: TRBD2
J: TRBJ2-7
DNA: TGTGCCAGCAGTCCCCTAGCGGGGGGTCTCACCGAGCAGTACTTC
CDR3: CASSPLAGGLTEQYF

size: .
length: 14
V: TRBV27
D: .
J: TRBJ2-7
DNA: TGTGCCAGCAGTTTAATCTACGGGGACTACGAGCAGTACTTC
CDR3: CASSLIYGDYEQYF

size: .
length: 14
V: TRBV7-9
D: .
J: TRBJ1-3
DNA: TGTGCCAGCAGCTTAGACTTAAGAGGAAACACCATATATTTT
CDR3: CASSLDLRGNTIYF

size: once
length: 13
V: TRBV6-5
D: .
J: TRBJ2-7
DNA: TGTGCCAGCATGCCCCTGAGCTCCTACGAGCAGTACTTC
CDR3: CASMPLSSYEQYF

size: .
length: 15
V: TRBV29-1
D: TRBD1
J: TRBJ1-1
DNA: TGCAGCGTTGGGGGGACAGGTCGTGTGAACACTGAAGCTTTCTTT
CDR3: CSVGGTGRVNTEAFF

size: .
length: 16
V: TRBV4-1
D: TRBD1
J: TRBJ1-4
DNA: TGCGCCAGCAGCCCGTTGACAGGGGCGGTTAATGAAAAACTGTTTTTT
CDR3: CASSPLTGAVNEKLFF

size: few
length: 14
V: TRBV30
D: .
J: TRBJ1-1
DNA: TGTGCCTGGAGTTCCCGTGGCCGTAACACTGAAGCTTTCTTT
CDR3: CAWSSRGRNTEAFF

size: .
length: 13
V: TRBV3-1/TRBV3-2
D: .
J: TRBJ1-2
DNA: TGTGCCAGCAGCTCCGCGGGCTACTATGGCTACACCTTC
CDR3: CASSSAGYYGYTF

size: .
length: 17
V: TRBV5-1
D: .
J: TRBJ2-2
DNA: TGCGCCAGCAGCCAGACCGGGTCAGGGGTTGGGACCGGGGAGCTGTTTTTT
CDR3: CASSQTGSGVGTGELFF

size: .
length: 13
V: TRBV3-1/TRBV3-2
D: .
J: TRBJ2-2
DNA: TGTGCCAGCAGCCAAGCGCTGAGCGGGGAGCTGTTTTTT
CDR3: CASSQALSGELFF

size: .
length: 16
V: TRBV3-1/TRBV3-2
D: TRBD2
J: TRBJ2-3
DNA: TGTGCCAGCAGCCAAGATCGGCTAGCGGGGCAGCCTACGCAGTATTTT
CDR3: CASSQDRLAGQPTQYF

size: once
length: 13
V: TRBV10-1
D: TRBD2
J: TRBJ2-1
DNA: TGCGCCAGCAAGGAGAACGGGGGGAATGAGCAGTTCTTC
CDR3: CASKENGGNEQFF

size: once
length: 13
V: TRBV7-9
D: .
J: TRBJ1-1
DNA: TGTGCCAGCAGTGCAGGGATGAACACTGAAGCTTTCTTT
CDR3: CASSAGMNTEAFF

size: .
length: 15
V: TRBV5-1
D: TRBD2
J: TRBJ2-2
DNA: TGCGCCAGCAGCTTGACTAGCGTGTCAACCGGGGAGCTGTTTTTT
CDR3: CASSLTSVSTGELFF

size: once
length: 15
V: TRBV21-1
D: .
J: TRBJ1-1
DNA: TGTGCCAGCAGCAAAAGCCCGCGGACTCACGCTGAAGCTTTCTTT
CDR3: CASSKSPRTHAEAFF

size: .
length: 14
V: TRBV13
D: TRBD2
J: TRBJ2-7
DNA: TGTGCCAGCAGCTTGCTAGCGGAGGCCTACGAGCAGTACTTC
CDR3: CASSLLAEAYEQYF

size: .
length: 16
V: TRBV7-2
D: TRBD2
J: TRBJ2-3
DNA: TGTGCCAGCAGCTCCCCCGGCGGGAGGGCCGAAGATACGCAGTATTTT
CDR3: CASSSPGGRAEDTQYF

size: .
length: 13
V: TRBV9
D: .
J: TRBJ2-1
DNA: TGTGCCAGCAGCGTAGCACACTACAATGAGCAGTTCTTC
CDR3: CASSVAHYNEQFF

size: .
length: 14
V: TRBV7-9
D: .
J: TRBJ1-1
DNA: TGTGCCAGCAGCTTATTAGGGGGAAATACTGAAGCTTTCTTT
CDR3: CASSLLGGNTEAFF

size: .
length: 14
V: TRBV28
D: TRBD1
J: TRBJ2-7
DNA: TGTGCCAGCAGTTTACGGACAGGGTCCTACGAGCAGTACTTC
CDR3: CASSLRTGSYEQYF

size: .
length: 12
V: TRBV6-5
D: TRBD1
J: TRBJ2-1
DNA: TGTGCCAGCAGTTACCCGGGACAGGGGCAGTTCTTC
CDR3: CASSYPGQGQFF

size: .
length: 15
V: TRBV7-9
D: TRBD2
J: TRBJ2-2
DNA: TGTGCCAGCAGTCGGCAGCGGGGCTACACCGGGGAGCTGTTTTTT
CDR3: CASSRQRGYTGELFF

size: .
length: 14
V: TRBV28
D: .
J: TRBJ1-5
DNA: TGTGCCAGCAGTTACGTTCAGGGAGGGCAGCCCCAGCATTTT
CDR3: CASSYVQGGQPQHF

size: once
length: 14
V: TRBV11-2
D: .
J: TRBJ2-5
DNA: TGTGCCAGCAGCCCTATACAGGGAAGGCAGACCCAGTACTTC
CDR3: CASSPIQGRQTQYF

size: .
length: 14
V: TRBV4-1
D: TRBD2
J: TRBJ2-3
DNA: TGCGCCAGCAGCGCCCGGCGGGGGGCCGGTGAGCAGTATTTT
CDR3: CASSARRGAGEQYF

size: .
length: 18
V: TRBV5-5
D: TRBD2
J: TRBJ2-3
DNA: TGTGCCAGCAGCGTGCGAGCGGGAGCTGTCGGTGGTACAGATACGCAGTATTTT
CDR3: CASSVRAGAVGGTDTQYF

size: .
length: 13
V: TRBV29-1
D: TRBD2
J: TRBJ2-7
DNA: TGCAGCGTTGAAGTAGCGGGGTTCTACGAGCAGTACTTC
CDR3: CSVEVAGFYEQYF

size: .
length: 14
V: TRBV7-5
D: .
J: TRBJ2-2
DNA: TGTGTCAGAAGCTCTAGCGGGCCCACCGGGGAGCTGTTTTTT
CDR3: CVRSSSGPTGELFF

size: .
length: 15
V: TRBV7-8
D: .
J: TRBJ2-3
DNA: TGTGCCAGCAGAATAACAGGGCGCGGCACAGATACGCAGTATTTT
CDR3: CASRITGRGTDTQYF

size: .
length: 15
V: TRBV30
D: .
J: TRBJ1-6
DNA: TGTGCCTGGAAAAACCGGGGCTCCTATAATTCACCCCTCCACTTT
CDR3: CAWKNRGSYNSPLHF

size: .
length: 17
V: TRBV11-3
D: TRBD2
J: TRBJ2-1
DNA: TGTGCCAGCAGCTTAGATAGACTAGCGGCGGGCTACAATGAGCAGTTCTTC
CDR3: CASSLDRLAAGYNEQFF

size: .
length: 16
V: TRBV27
D: .
J: TRBJ2-7
DNA: TGTGCCAGCAGTTTAGCGGGCCAGAGTTCAACCTACGAGCAGTACTTC
CDR3: CASSLAGQSSTYEQYF

size: .
length: 11
V: TRBV29-1
D: TRBD1
J: TRBJ1-1
DNA: TGCAGCGTTGCAGGGGGAGGTGAAGCTTTCTTT
CDR3: CSVAGGGEAFF

size: .
length: 13
V: TRBV29-1
D: TRBD1
J: TRBJ2-7
DNA: TGCAGCGCCACAGGGGATTGGTCCTACGAGCAGTACTTC
CDR3: CSATGDWSYEQYF